This TCR beta chain is from a study of blood T cells in healthy people across ages. The second PCR ran roughly 6 to 11 cycles with a sample-barcoded 5' primer and J-beta primers. A single record per CDR3 protein comes from TCRdb applying MiXCR to the 5' RACE reads. The table lists 630,000 or so distinct CDR3 sequences, about 34% of them singletons. With V trimmed by 3 bases and J by 3 bases, 0 bases remained unmatched. The length of the CDR3 is 15 residues. This clonotype was counted many times. The chain is built from TRBV12-3 or TRBV12-4 and TRBJ2-2; 11 bases map to TRBD1. The clonotype was recovered from a woman older than 75 in good health. Sequenced sample: blood. CDR3: CASSLGQGDTGELFF. The CDR3 DNA sequence: TGTGCCAGCAGTTTGGGACAGGGGGACACCGGGGAGCTGTTTTTT.